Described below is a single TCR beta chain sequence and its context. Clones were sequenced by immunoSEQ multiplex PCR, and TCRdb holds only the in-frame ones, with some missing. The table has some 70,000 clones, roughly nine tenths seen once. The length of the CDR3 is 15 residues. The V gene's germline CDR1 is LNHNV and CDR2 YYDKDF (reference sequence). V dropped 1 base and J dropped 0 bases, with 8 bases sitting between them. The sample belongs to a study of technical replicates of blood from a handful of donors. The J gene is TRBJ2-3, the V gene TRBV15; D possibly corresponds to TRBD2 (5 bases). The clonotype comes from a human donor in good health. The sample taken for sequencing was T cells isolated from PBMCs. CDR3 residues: CATSRAGSSTDTQYF. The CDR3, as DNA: TGTGCCACCAGCAGAGCGGGATCCAGCACAGATACGCAGTATTTT.